These 27 T cell receptor beta chains were sequenced from one sample in a study of T cell repertoires in cytomegalovirus infection. TCRdb re-analysed the reads in MiXCR, keeping a single row per CDR3 protein. The repertoire holds 150,000 to 200,000 distinct CDR3 sequences, with approximately 17% as singletons. Source material: CD8+ T cells from PBMCs. These receptors came from a human donor in good health (CMV status not recorded). Some clones in this sample may be carry-over from other donors' samples.

This clonotype was counted between two and nine times. V gene TRBV12-3 or TRBV12-4 combines with J gene TRBJ1-1; D gene uncertain. The CDR3 has 13 amino acids. Trimming took 7 bases from V and 8 from J, leaving 17 bases between them. CDR3 sequence reads: CASTAPWTREAFF. The CDR3 DNA is TGTGCCAGCACCGCGCCATGGACTCGAGAAGCTTTCTTT.

This rearrangement joins TRBV7-2 to TRBJ2-5; possibly TRBD2 for D (6 bases). V was shortened by 5 bases and J by 4 bases, with 17 bases between the two germline ends. Germline V gene sequence: CDR1 SGHTA, CDR2 FQGNSA. This CDR3 has 15 amino acids. The CDR3 protein is CASSPMRGLIETQYF. CDR3 nucleotide sequence: TGTGCCAGCAGCCCAATGCGGGGCCTCATAGAGACCCAGTACTTC.

The chain links TRBV12-5 to TRBJ1-1, with TRBD1 matching 7 bases. Trimming removed 2 bases from V and 2 bases from J; junction bases left unmatched: 14. The CDR3 covers 18 residues. Germline V CDR1 and CDR2: LGHNT, FRNRAP. The CDR3 nucleotides read TGTGCTAGTGGTTTGCTAAGGACAGGATTAACCGTTAACACTGAAGCTTTCTTT. This gives the protein CASGLLRTGLTVNTEAFF.

Only a few counts were recorded for this clonotype. This chain links TRBV6-5 with TRBJ2-5, with TRBD1 matching over 7 bases. V lost 2 bases, J lost 5 bases, and 5 bases stayed unmatched. Looked up from germline, CDR1 is MNHEY and CDR2 is SVGAGI. The CDR3 has 14 amino acids. The CDR3 bases are TGTGCCAGCAGTTACGAGGGGGCAATGGAGACCCAGTACTTC. It specifies CASSYEGAMETQYF.

This clonotype has only a few counts. The germline gene is not matched at one end of the junction; a read error may be the cause. In DNA form, the CDR3 reads TGTGCCAGCAGCCTAGCTGGGAGGGGCGGGGGGTACGAGCAGTACTTC. This codes for CASSLAGRGGGYEQYF. The gene calls are TRBV7-2 and TRBJ2-7, with 8 bases fitting TRBD2. From germline, CDR1 is SGHTA and CDR2 FQGNSA. The CDR3 runs to 16 residues.

This clonotype was seen more than once but under ten times. The chain carries TRBV7-6 and TRBJ1-3; D is unresolved. The CDR3 extends over 15 amino acids. The germline V gene encodes CDR1 SGHVS and CDR2 FNYEAQ. V lost 1 base, J lost 0 bases, and 7 bases lay in between. In DNA, the CDR3 is TGTGCCAGCAGCTTAGGGCGGAGCTCTGGAAACACCATATATTTT. Translated, it gives CASSLGRSSGNTIYF.

The chain uses TRBV7-3 and TRBJ2-2; D call uncertain. Germline-derived CDR1 and CDR2 are SGHTA and FQGTGA. The V end lost 6 bases, the J end lost 7 bases, and 12 bases lay between the germline ends. The CDR3 has 13 residues. The CDR3 loop is CASRDAVLGELFF. For the CDR3, the DNA is TGTGCCAGCAGGGATGCCGTCCTCGGGGAGCTGTTTTTT.

CDR3 loop: CATSVVGQETQYF. DNA for the CDR3: TGTGCCACCAGTGTCGTCGGACAAGAGACCCAGTACTTC. The chain uses TRBV24-1 and TRBJ2-5; D is undetermined. CDR1 and CDR2 from the germline V gene are KGHDR and SFDVKD. With 5 bases removed from V and 2 bases from J, the gap between germline ends came to 8 bases. The CDR3 consists of 13 residues.

This clonotype was seen many times. The chain couples TRBV7-8 to TRBJ2-1, with no clear D. The germline V and J ends were trimmed by 3 bases and 6 bases, with 9 bases remaining between them. Germline V gene data show CDR1 as SGHVS and CDR2 as FQNEAQ. This CDR3 region has 13 residues. The CDR3 coding sequence is TGTGCCAGCAGCTTGGCAAGTTTCAATGAGCAGTTCTTC. Its translation is CASSLASFNEQFF.

The J gene is TRBJ1-5, the V gene TRBV6-2 or TRBV6-3, with D possibly TRBD1 on 5 matching bases. Deletions cut 10 bases from V and 4 bases from J, with 14 bases between. The V gene's germline CDR1 is MNHEY and CDR2 SVGEGT. This CDR3 is built from 13 residues. CDR3 region: CATQGWVNQPQHF. CDR3 nucleotides: TGTGCCACCCAGGGATGGGTAAATCAGCCCCAGCATTTT.

This clonotype was observed a handful of times. The chain is built from TRBV7-2 and TRBJ2-1; D is unclear. Germline CDR1 is SGHTA and CDR2 is FQGNSA. CDR3 size: 13 residues. Trimming removed 2 bases at V and 5 bases at J, with 7 bases between. The CDR3 sequence: CASSLNAHNEQFF. The CDR3 nucleotides read TGTGCCAGCAGCTTAAACGCGCACAATGAGCAGTTCTTC.

The table lists this clonotype with a few counts. The rearrangement uses TRBV7-3 and TRBJ2-7; 7 bases map to TRBD1. The CDR3 covers 14 residues. With 2 bases clipped from V and 2 bases from J, the junction kept 3 bases outside the gene matches. Germline V lookup: CDR1 SGHTA, CDR2 FQGTGA. This chain's CDR3 is CASSLSTGAYEQYF. The CDR3 DNA reads as TGTGCCAGCAGCTTATCAACAGGGGCCTACGAGCAGTACTTC.

This clonotype was found a few times. This chain connects TRBV4-2 to TRBJ1-4; tentative D call: TRBD1 (6 bases). This CDR3 spans 16 amino acids. Trimming cost V 4 bases and J 8 bases, with 20 bases left between them. CDR1 and CDR2 from the germline V gene are LGHNA and YNFKEQ. CDR3 protein: CASSPLWGGPEEKLFF. CDR3 DNA sequence: TGTGCCAGCAGCCCCCTTTGGGGGGGCCCGGAAGAAAAACTGTTTTTT.

This clonotype showed up just a few times. The genes are TRBV20-1 and TRBJ1-6; 8 bases agree with TRBD1. Germline V gives CDR1 DFQATT, CDR2 SNEGSKA (reference sequence). This CDR3 has 18 amino acids. V lost 1 base to trimming and J lost 5 bases; unmatched junction nucleotides: 13. CDR3 region: CSARAGQGRLSDNSPLHF. CDR3 DNA sequence: TGCAGTGCTAGAGCCGGACAGGGCAGGTTATCAGATAATTCACCCCTCCACTTT.

This chain uses TRBV20-1 with TRBJ1-5, with D perhaps matching TRBD1 (5 bases). The CDR3 spans 15 residues. Germline assignment: CDR1 DFQATT and CDR2 SNEGSKA (reference sequence). Trimming removed 2 bases from V and 5 bases from J, with 16 bases in between. In nucleotides, the CDR3 is TGCAGTGCTAGATTCCCTAGGGGCGGGGATCAGCCCCAGCATTTT. It codes for CSARFPRGGDQPQHF.

This clonotype was seen more than once but under ten times. The chain recombines TRBV28 with TRBJ2-1, with a tentative D call TRBD1 (5 bases). This CDR3 is built from 13 residues. In germline, CDR1 is MDHEN, CDR2 SYDVKM. With 8 bases removed from V and 6 bases from J, the gap between germline ends came to 14 bases. The DNA for the CDR3 is TGTGCCAGCGGCAGGGTTCCCCTCAATGAGCAGTTCTTC. Its translation is CASGRVPLNEQFF.

The V gene is TRBV20-1, the J gene TRBJ1-4; D remains unclear. Germline V gene lookup returns CDR1 DFQATT and CDR2 SNEGSKA (reference sequence). The CDR3 spans 15 residues. V was trimmed by 0 bases and J by 10 bases, leaving 18 bases between them. The CDR3 loop reads CSARDRTAVRGKLFF. The DNA of the CDR3 is TGCAGTGCTAGAGATAGGACCGCGGTGAGAGGAAAACTGTTTTTT.

The table lists this clonotype with a few counts. This chain joins TRBV25-1 and TRBJ1-6, with 8 bases fitting TRBD1. Germline-derived CDR1 and CDR2 are MGHDK and SYGVNS. The CDR3 length is 12 residues. J gave up 7 bases and V 10 bases, and 3 bases lay outside the gene matches. CDR3 loop: CATQGANSPLHF. The CDR3 coding sequence is TGTGCCACCCAGGGGGCCAATTCACCCCTCCACTTT.

This clonotype was observed a few times. The rearrangement uses TRBV5-4 and TRBJ2-5, with D tentatively TRBD1 (6 bases). The CDR3 length is 13 residues. The V end was cut by 1 base, the J end by 3 bases, with 7 bases between. Germline CDR1 reads SGHNT; CDR2 reads YYREEE (reference sequence). In nucleotides, the CDR3 is TGTGCCAGCAGCTTGCCAGGGGAAGAGACCCAGTACTTC. Amino acids: CASSLPGEETQYF.

The genes are TRBV7-2 and TRBJ2-7; TRBD1 is a possible D gene (6 bases). Germline values: CDR1 SGHTA, CDR2 FQGNSA. The CDR3 spans 12 residues. V lost 4 bases to trimming and J lost 5 bases, with 9 bases between them. The CDR3 DNA reads as TGTGCCAGCAGCTCTCGGACAGACGAGCAGTACTTC. It codes for CASSSRTDEQYF.

This clonotype was detected only a few times. In this CDR3 the conserved last residue, phenylalanine or tryptophan, is missing, so a read error is likely. The chain uses TRBV7-2 and TRBJ1-1; TRBD1 aligns across 7 bases. The length of the CDR3 is 16 residues. Trimming cost V 2 bases and J 1 base; bases outside gene matches: 7. Germline V lookup: CDR1 SGHTA, CDR2 FQGNSA. The CDR3 sequence: CASSLNRGRRNTEAFL. In nucleotides, the CDR3 is TGTGCCAGCAGCTTAAACAGGGGCAGGAGGAACACTGAAGCTTTCCTT.

The rearrangement joins TRBV12-5 to TRBJ2-6; a possible D gene is TRBD1 (6 bases). V lost 5 bases to trimming and J lost 0 bases, with 17 bases between them. Germline V gene data show CDR1 as LGHNT and CDR2 as FRNRAP. This CDR3 has 18 amino acids. In nucleotides, the CDR3 is TGTGCTAGTGGTGTCAGGGGTGGGGGACCCTCTGGGGCCAACGTCCTGACTTTC. It is translated as CASGVRGGGPSGANVLTF.

This rearrangement joins TRBV2 to TRBJ2-7; tentatively, D is TRBD1 (5 bases). Germline values: CDR1 SNHLY, CDR2 FYNNEI. This CDR3 is built from 12 residues. Trimming left V 6 bases short and J 7 bases short, with 13 bases between. The CDR3 loop reads CASRRGHAEQYF. CDR3 DNA: TGTGCCAGCAGAAGAGGACACGCTGAGCAGTACTTC.

This clonotype has just one count. The genes are TRBV7-9 and TRBJ1-1; no definite D call. CDR1 and CDR2 from the germline V gene are SEHNR and FQNEAQ (reference sequence). Trimming took off 2 bases at V and 4 bases at J, with 14 bases between the two ends. The CDR3 covers 15 residues. CDR3 region: CASSLLIGQITEAFF. The CDR3 DNA is TGTGCCAGCAGCTTATTAATCGGCCAGATCACTGAAGCTTTCTTT.

The sample holds a few counts of this clonotype. The chain links TRBV7-2 to TRBJ2-7; 10 bases fit TRBD2. The CDR3 is made up of 16 amino acids. Trimming cost V 3 bases and J 3 bases; bases outside gene matches: 8. The germline V gene has CDR1 SGHTA and CDR2 FQGNSA. The CDR3 spells CASSFRARTSGYEQYF. The CDR3, as DNA: TGTGCCAGCAGCTTTAGAGCACGGACTAGCGGCTACGAGCAGTACTTC.

The V call is TRBV2, the J call TRBJ1-2, with D possibly TRBD1 on 5 matching bases. The CDR3 is 14 residues long. Per germline, CDR1 SNHLY and CDR2 FYNNEI. V lost 3 bases and J lost 2, with 10 bases in between. DNA for the CDR3: TGTGCCAGCAGTGAGGGACGACAGAACTATGGCTACACCTTC. Its translation: CASSEGRQNYGYTF.

The rearrangement joins TRBV5-5 to TRBJ2-7; D is unclear. With 1 base removed from V and 2 bases from J, the gap between germline ends came to 4 bases. The CDR3 length is 12 residues. Per the germline V gene, CDR1 is SGHKS and CDR2 is YYEKEE (reference sequence). CDR3: CASSLNPYEQYF. CDR3 in DNA: TGTGCCAGCAGCTTGAATCCCTACGAGCAGTACTTC.